This TCR beta chain stems from a study of blood T cell repertoires in COVID-19. Whole-study context: Samples taken during acute and convalescent COVID-19 were collected in the United States, Italy and Spain. T cells, B-cell-depleted T cells, or PBMCs supplied cDNA or gDNA.

The CDR3 extends over 13 amino acids. Germline assignment: CDR1 SGHRS and CDR2 YFSETQ. Trimming removed 0 bases at V and 3 bases at J, with 7 bases between. Per the study methods: How many nucleated cells were present was estimated from reference gene primer amplification. Sequencing used immunoSEQ multiplex PCR; TCRdb keeps in-frame clones, though not all of them. V and J calls and clone size are those listed in that table; D and trimming were worked out from the DNA. The table lists roughly 120,000 clones, approximately 80% of them singletons. Material for sequencing was peripheral blood. This chain joins TRBV5-1 and TRBJ2-7; D is undetermined. This receptor was obtained from a man in his sixties or seventies with acute or convalescent COVID-19. The CDR3 reads CASSLATGYEQYF. CDR3 DNA: TGCGCCAGCAGCTTGGCTACGGGCTACGAGCAGTACTTC. Based on the CDR3 plus reference TRBV5-1 and TRBJ2-7, the full variable domain is KAGVTQTPRYLIKTRGQQVTLSCSPISGHRSVSWYQQTPGQGLQFLFEYFSETQRNKGNFPGRFSGRQFSNSRSEMNVSTLELGDSALYLCASSLATGYEQYFGPGTRLTVT.